The clone carrying this T cell receptor beta chain appeared once. Its specificity is unknown. The assay was immunoSEQ multiplex PCR, and TCRdb's table has in-frame clones only and misses some. The sample yields about 2.3 million clones, 85% to 95% seen once. Per germline, CDR1 MGHDK and CDR2 SYGVNS. The CDR3 runs 12 residues. Trimming cost V 8 bases and J 10 bases, with 12 bases left between them. This sample was included in a study of shared clonotypes between healthy human individuals. Study details: Donor ages ranged 18 to 49 years: a couple of women, a few men. Findings of the study overall: The represented genetic and exposure-history diversity was limited by the small number of donors.

This TCR was recovered from a man younger than 35 in good health. Some clones in this sample may be carry-over from other donors' samples. This sequence joins TRBV25-1 and TRBJ1-6, with TRBD1 as a possible D gene (6 bases). Sequenced material: naive CD4+ T cells from PBMCs. This sample's subset: CD45RA+ positively selected. This chain's CDR3 is CASGTGRSPLHF. The CDR3 DNA follows: TGTGCCAGCGGAACAGGGAGGTCACCCCTCCACTTT.